Listed below are T cell receptor beta chains from one sample, sequenced in a study of identical twins. One entry per CDR3 protein results from TCRdb running MiXCR on the 5' RACE reads. The sample comprises approximately 550,000 distinct CDR3 sequences, approximately 20% of which are singletons, and more than 0.4% rests with the top ten. These data are also associated with another study on yellow fever vaccine responses in identical twins.

Sequenced sample: CD4+ T cells sorted from blood. The receptors originated from a woman aged 18-35 years in good health. CDR3s include the opening cysteine and the closing phenylalanine or tryptophan. D genes are given only for firm matches. Clone size appears in some rows only: once, few, many, or a class for an expanded clone.

>.|.|TRBJ2-3|TRBV18
CASSPPRRTNIDTQYF
TGTGCCAGCTCACCACCCCGGCGGACGAATATAGATACGCAGTATTTT
>.|.|TRBJ2-1|TRBV11-2
CASSLVRKDEQFF
TGTGCCAGCAGCTTAGTTCGGAAGGATGAGCAGTTCTTC
>TRBD1|.|TRBJ2-2|TRBV11-2
CASSLLGQGLVGELFF
TGTGCCAGCAGCTTGTTGGGACAGGGGTTAGTCGGGGAGCTGTTTTTT
>.|few|TRBJ1-1|TRBV12-3/TRBV12-4
CASQRSTEAFF
TGTGCCAGCCAGAGAAGCACTGAAGCTTTCTTT
>TRBD1|.|TRBJ2-7|TRBV2
CASSAPDRVKFHRSYEQYF
TGTGCCAGCAGCGCCCCGGACAGGGTCAAGTTTCACCGCTCCTACGAGCAGTACTTC
>.|many|TRBJ2-5|TRBV24-1
CATSSGVVETQYF
TGTGCCACCAGTTCGGGGGTAGTAGAGACCCAGTACTTC
>TRBD2|.|TRBJ2-5|TRBV10-3
CAIMGSGVRETQYF
TGTGCCATCATGGGTAGCGGGGTTCGCGAGACCCAGTACTTC
>.|.|TRBJ2-3|TRBV7-3
CASSFSGTATDTQYF
TGTGCCAGCAGCTTTAGTGGGACCGCCACAGATACGCAGTATTTT
>TRBD2|few|TRBJ2-1|TRBV24-1
CATSDWGGGEQFF
TGTGCCACCAGTGATTGGGGGGGAGGTGAGCAGTTCTTC
>.|.|TRBJ2-7|TRBV11-3
CASSLFPPGGSSYEQYF
TGTGCCAGCAGCTTATTCCCCCCGGGCGGTAGCTCCTACGAGCAGTACTTC
>TRBD1|few|TRBJ1-5|TRBV12-3/TRBV12-4
CASSKGQQPNQPQHF
TGTGCCAGCAGTAAGGGACAGCAACCCAATCAGCCCCAGCATTTT
>TRBD2|.|TRBJ2-7|TRBV4-1
CASSQDEGLADYEQYF
TGCGCCAGCAGCCAAGATGAGGGCCTAGCGGACTACGAGCAGTACTTC
>TRBD2|.|TRBJ2-5|TRBV11-2
CASSSTRGLAGGQETQYF
TGTGCCAGCAGCTCAACCCGGGGACTAGCGGGAGGACAAGAGACCCAGTACTTC
>TRBD1|few|TRBJ2-7|TRBV12-3/TRBV12-4
CASSPGGWDREQYF
TGTGCCAGCAGCCCAGGGGGCTGGGACAGGGAGCAGTACTTC
>.|few|TRBJ2-3|TRBV28
CASSLGRQIPDTQYF
TGTGCCAGCAGTTTAGGGAGACAGATCCCAGATACGCAGTATTTT
>TRBD1|few|TRBJ2-1|TRBV4-1
CASSQVTGVGNEQFF
TGCGCCAGCAGCCAAGTGACAGGGGTGGGGAATGAGCAGTTCTTC
>.|.|TRBJ2-3|TRBV5-1
CASSLGGTESTDTQYF
TGCGCCAGCAGCTTGGGCGGGACAGAAAGCACAGATACGCAGTATTTT
>.|.|TRBJ2-2|TRBV12-3/TRBV12-4
CASTLGGAMDTGELFF
TGTGCCAGCACCCTAGGTGGGGCAATGGACACCGGGGAGCTGTTTTTT
>.|medium-sized|TRBJ2-3|TRBV28
CASSPEVDTQYF
TGTGCCAGCAGCCCTGAGGTAGATACGCAGTATTTT
>.|.|TRBJ1-1|TRBV7-9
CASSLDRESF
TGTGCCAGCAGCTTAGACAGGGAGAGCTTT
>.|few|TRBJ1-1|TRBV9
CASSVASWSGNTEAFF
TGTGCCAGCAGCGTAGCTTCATGGTCAGGGAACACTGAAGCTTTCTTT
>TRBD1|.|TRBJ2-1|TRBV28
CASTDQQGYEQFF
TGTGCCAGCACTGACCAACAGGGGTATGAGCAGTTCTTC
>TRBD1|.|TRBJ1-1|TRBV5-1
CASSARTGGDTEAFF
TGCGCCAGCAGCGCCAGGACAGGGGGCGACACTGAAGCTTTCTTT
>TRBD1|few|TRBJ2-1|TRBV5-5
CASAATGEREQFF
TGTGCCAGCGCCGCAACAGGGGAGCGAGAGCAGTTCTTC
>TRBD2|.|TRBJ2-7|TRBV15
CATSRVVPRKKGLATTLGYEQYF
TGTGCCACCAGCAGAGTCGTTCCGAGAAAAAAAGGACTAGCGACAACCCTGGGGTACGAGCAGTACTTC
>TRBD2|.|TRBJ2-1|TRBV4-1
CASSQDRGGARNEQFF
TGCGCCAGCAGCCAAGACCGCGGGGGGGCCCGGAATGAGCAGTTCTTC
>.|few|TRBJ1-2|TRBV10-3
CAISESIDYGYTF
TGTGCCATCAGTGAGTCGATTGACTATGGCTACACCTTC
>TRBD1|.|TRBJ2-6|TRBV6-1
CASIGGQGLSGANVLTF
TGTGCCAGCATAGGGGGACAGGGGTTATCTGGGGCCAACGTCCTGACTTTC
>.|.|TRBJ2-5|TRBV7-6
CASSLSNWGETQYF
TGTGCCAGCAGCTTATCGAATTGGGGGGAGACCCAGTACTTC
>.|.|TRBJ1-6|TRBV7-4
CASSGGASPLHF
TGTGCCAGCAGCGGCGGGGCTTCACCCCTCCACTTT
>.|.|TRBJ1-5|TRBV12-3/TRBV12-4
CASSPQDWLGNQPQHF
TGTGCCAGCAGTCCCCAAGATTGGCTGGGCAATCAGCCCCAGCATTTT
>.|.|TRBJ1-2|TRBV10-2
CASAGRGGYTF
TGCGCCAGCGCCGGACGGGGTGGCTACACCTTC
>.|.|TRBJ1-2|TRBV2
CASRALDGGGYTF
TGTGCCAGCAGAGCCTTGGACGGCGGGGGCTACACCTTC
>.|few|TRBJ2-2|TRBV24-1
CATSDSTVTGELFF
TGTGCCACCAGTGACTCGACGGTCACCGGGGAGCTGTTTTTT